These 20 T cell receptor beta chains were all obtained from the same sample, sequenced in a study of Siglec-9 on CD8 T cells in melanoma. Produced via immunoSEQ multiplex PCR; TCRdb's table is partial and in-frame only. The sample has about 1,400 clones, around three fifths seen once; the top ten hold around a sixth. The sample was Siglec-9+ CD8+ T cells sorted from blood. The receptor source for this set is a human donor in good health.

V and J are TRBV28 and TRBJ2-5; weak D call: TRBD2 (6 bases). The V gene's germline CDR1 is MDHEN and CDR2 SYDVKM. Trimming removed 2 bases at V and 4 bases at J, with 20 bases between. The length of the CDR3 is 17 residues. In nucleotides, the CDR3 is TGTGCCAGCAGTTTAGTCGGAGGAGGGGCCCGGGGAGAGACCCAGTACTTC. It codes for CASSLVGGGARGETQYF.

J is TRBJ2-1 and V is TRBV6-4; D remains ambiguous. Trimming took off 2 bases at V and 6 bases at J, with 14 bases between the two ends. CDR3 length equals 15 residues. Germline-derived CDR1 and CDR2 are MRHNA and SNTAGT. CDR3 nucleotides: TGTGCCAGCAGTGACGCAGGAGAAACCTTCAATGAGCAGTTCTTC. Its protein is CASSDAGETFNEQFF.

The genes are TRBV2 and TRBJ2-3; 9 bases map to TRBD2. Trimming cost V 6 bases and J 4 bases; bases outside gene matches: 5. Germline values: CDR1 SNHLY, CDR2 FYNNEI. The CDR3 totals 14 residues. The CDR3 here is CASRPRGGPDTQYF. In nucleotides, the CDR3 is TGTGCCAGCAGGCCGCGGGGGGGCCCAGATACGCAGTATTTT.

This chain uses TRBV18 with TRBJ2-7, with D possibly being TRBD2 (5 bases). The CDR3 is 15 amino acids. Trimming pared 3 bases from V and 7 bases from J, leaving 19 bases between. Germline lookup yields CDR1 KGHSH and CDR2 LQKENI. In nucleotides, the CDR3 is TGTGCCAGCTCACCTGCCGAGGGTCGCCTACTGGAGCAGTACTTC. The encoded protein is CASSPAEGRLLEQYF. The whole variable domain, filled in from reference TRBV18 and TRBJ2-7, reads NAGVMQNPRHLVRRRGQEARLRCSPMKGHSHVYWYRQLPEEGLKFMVYLQKENIIDESGMPKERFSAEFPKEGPSILRIQQVVRGDSAAYFCASSPAEGRLLEQYFGPGTRLTVT.

This sequence joins TRBV30 and TRBJ1-1; D unresolved. V was cut by 2 bases and J by 7 bases, with 11 bases left in between. The CDR3 has 12 amino acids. Germline assignment: CDR1 GTSNPN and CDR2 SVGIG (reference sequence). CDR3 bases: TGTGCCTGGAGTCCCCTGGACGGTGAAGCTTTCTTT. As protein: CAWSPLDGEAFF.

This chain links TRBV5-6 with TRBJ2-1, with TRBD2 identical over 8 bases. Germline loops: CDR1 SGHDT, CDR2 YYEEEE. The CDR3 contains 16 residues. V lost 2 bases, J lost 2 bases, and 6 bases stayed unmatched. This CDR3 is CASSFDSGATYNEQFF. The CDR3 DNA follows: TGTGCCAGCAGCTTCGATAGCGGGGCGACCTACAATGAGCAGTTCTTC.

This chain uses TRBV7-2 with TRBJ2-7; 11 bases fit TRBD2. The CDR3 spans 15 residues. V lost 3 bases, J lost 2 bases, and 3 bases stayed unmatched. Germline values: CDR1 SGHTA, CDR2 FQGNSA. CDR3 sequence (DNA): TGTGCCAGCAGCTTCTTAGCGGGGGGGCCCTACGAGCAGTACTTC. The encoded protein is CASSFLAGGPYEQYF.

The sample holds a few counts of this clone. The chain has TRBV7-3 and TRBJ1-6, with 9 bases aligning to TRBD1. CDR1 is SGHTA, CDR2 FQGTGA, per germline. V shed 6 bases and J 11 bases; nucleotides not matched to a gene: 11. This CDR3 comprises 15 residues. CDR3 sequence (DNA): TGTGCCAGCAGTCCAACAGGGGGCCAGGGGGCACCCCTCCACTTT. Its protein product is CASSPTGGQGAPLHF.

The chain uses TRBV28 and TRBJ1-1; unclear D gene. Germline-derived CDR1 and CDR2 are MDHEN and SYDVKM. The V end lost 3 bases, the J end lost 3 bases, and 11 bases lay between the germline ends. The CDR3 consists of 14 residues. Here the CDR3 reads CASSFLDGDTEAFF. In DNA form, the CDR3 reads TGTGCCAGCAGTTTCCTCGACGGGGACACTGAAGCTTTCTTT. Based on the CDR3 plus reference TRBV28 and TRBJ1-1, the full variable domain is DVKVTQSSRYLVKRTGEKVFLECVQDMDHENMFWYRQDPGLGLRLIYFSYDVKMKEKGDIPEGYSVSREKKERFSLILESASTNQTSMYLCASSFLDGDTEAFFGQGTRLTVV.

The chain employs TRBV5-4 and TRBJ2-1, with 8 bases fitting TRBD1. Germline assignment: CDR1 SGHNT and CDR2 YYREEE (reference sequence). The CDR3 consists of 16 residues. Trimming at V came to 4 bases and at J to 4 bases, leaving 10 bases not matched to a gene. In nucleotides, the CDR3 is TGTGCCAGCAGCCCCCCAGGGACAGGTCTATACAATGAGCAGTTCTTC. Translation gives CASSPPGTGLYNEQFF.

The gene calls are TRBV6-1 and TRBJ2-6; no clear D. Looked up from germline, CDR1 is MNHNS and CDR2 is SASEGT. Trimming took off 1 base at V and 3 bases at J, with 4 bases between the two ends. CDR3 length equals 14 residues. The CDR3 is CASSEGGGANVLTF. The DNA for the CDR3 is TGTGCCAGCAGTGAAGGGGGTGGGGCCAACGTCCTGACTTTC.

This chain joins TRBV6-6 and TRBJ2-1; unclear D gene. Trimming removed 2 bases from V and 2 bases from J, with 10 bases in between. Germline V CDR1 and CDR2: MNHNY, SVGAGI (reference sequence). The CDR3 is 15 residues long. The CDR3 DNA reads TGTGCCAGCAGTTACAGGGCCCAGCCCTACAATGAGCAGTTCTTC. Translating gives CASSYRAQPYNEQFF.

The chain recombines TRBV6-1 with TRBJ1-3; possible D gene TRBD1, 6 bases. Trimming left V 2 bases short and J 4 bases short, with 15 bases between. The CDR3 has 16 amino acids. CDR1 is MNHNS and CDR2 is SASEGT in the germline V gene. The CDR3 loop is CASSENVGGAGNTIYF. The CDR3 DNA is TGTGCCAGCAGTGAAAATGTAGGGGGAGCCGGAAACACCATATATTTT.

This clone is termed medium-sized. This chain links TRBV6-1 with TRBJ2-7, with D perhaps TRBD1 or TRBD2 (5 bases each). Germline-derived CDR1 and CDR2 are MNHNS and SASEGT. CDR3 length: 16 residues. Trimming took 2 bases from V and 0 from J, leaving 14 bases between them. CDR3 protein: CASSETTGTGSYEQYF. The CDR3 DNA follows: TGTGCCAGCAGTGAAACGACCGGGACGGGCTCCTACGAGCAGTACTTC.

This chain connects TRBV11-2 to TRBJ1-1; no definite D call. Deletions cut 5 bases from V and 4 bases from J, with 20 bases between. Germline CDR1 reads SGHAT; CDR2 reads FQNNGV. The CDR3 loop spans 16 amino acids. CDR3 nucleotide sequence: TGTGCCAGCAGCACCCGGCCGCCGGCGATGGGCACTGAAGCTTTCTTT. It is translated as CASSTRPPAMGTEAFF.

This clone came up a few times. V gene TRBV5-4 combines with J gene TRBJ1-2; tentative D call: TRBD1 (5 bases). The V end was cut by 3 bases, the J end by 0 bases, with 9 bases between. The germline V gene encodes CDR1 SGHNT and CDR2 YYREEE (reference sequence). This CDR3 region has 14 residues. The CDR3: CASSWGTANYGYTF. In DNA, the CDR3 is TGTGCCAGCAGCTGGGGGACCGCTAACTATGGCTACACCTTC.

V usage is TRBV2 and J usage is TRBJ2-5; 7 positions match TRBD1. The trim removed 6 bases at V and 5 bases at J, leaving 9 bases unmatched. CDR1 is SNHLY and CDR2 is FYNNEI in the germline V gene. CDR3 length: 14 amino acids. The CDR3 loop reads CASSGWDSAETQYF. CDR3 coding DNA: TGTGCCAGCAGCGGATGGGACAGCGCGGAGACCCAGTACTTC.

A few counts support this clone. The genes are TRBV28 and TRBJ2-5; 13 bases fit TRBD2. The junction had 9 bases not matched to a gene; V was cut back by 6 bases and J by 5 bases. CDR1 and CDR2 from the germline V gene are MDHEN and SYDVKM. The CDR3 sequence is 16 residues long. The CDR3 region is CASRRLAGGGAETQYF. The CDR3, as DNA: TGTGCCAGCAGGAGACTAGCGGGAGGCGGGGCGGAGACCCAGTACTTC.

The chain uses TRBV29-1 and TRBJ2-7; 7 nucleotides align to TRBD1. Germline loops: CDR1 SQVTM, CDR2 ANQGSEA. This CDR3 has 14 amino acids. V was pared by 4 bases and J by 4 bases, with 10 bases of the junction left unmatched. CDR3 nucleotides: TGCAGCGTTGGTGGCGACAGGGAGCCATACGAGCAGTACTTC. Translated, it gives CSVGGDREPYEQYF.

This chain joins TRBV7-9 and TRBJ2-7; 11 nucleotides align to TRBD2. V lost 8 bases, J lost 5 bases, and 5 bases stayed unmatched. This CDR3 spans 13 amino acids. The germline V gene has CDR1 SEHNR and CDR2 FQNEAQ (reference sequence). CDR3 coding DNA: TGTGCCAGCTCACTAGCGGGGGACCACGAGCAGTACTTC. This translates into CASSLAGDHEQYF.